This T cell receptor (beta chain) is drawn from a study of T cells after posttransplantation cyclophosphamide. Study observations and caveats: TRB overlap between skin or GI tissue T cells and blood was limited. Recipient CMV seropositivity and CMV reactivation strongly tracked TRB clonality. Later blood repertoires were often dominated by clones from the donor CD8+ memory compartment.

Cyclophosphamide on days +3 and +4 followed busulfan-fludarabine conditioning and a marrow graft. TCRdb keeps only in-frame clones here, not all; method: immunoSEQ multiplex PCR. The table lists 20,000 to 25,000 clones, roughly nine tenths of them singletons, with 9.5% to 13% in the top ten. The CDR3 has 16 residues. CDR1 and CDR2 from the germline V gene are MNHNS and SASEGT. V gave up 3 bases and J gave up 0 bases, with 12 bases separating them. A remark on this clone: As yet, its antigen is unknown.

The V and J genes are TRBV6-1 and TRBJ2-1; D may be TRBD2 (6 bases). This clonotype was sampled from a female patient aged 30-39 years who received an allogeneic stem cell transplant from an unrelated donor, was CMV-positive, and had no GVHD. Some T cells may trace back to the graft donor. This specimen consisted of PBMCs, obtained after allogeneic stem cell transplant with posttransplant cyclophosphamide. The CDR3 loop reads CASSDDGGYSYNEQFF. CDR3 DNA: TGTGCCAGCAGTGATGACGGGGGATACTCCTACAATGAGCAGTTCTTC.